What follows describes a single T cell receptor (beta chain). This sample was taken from a study of blood T cell repertoires in COVID-19. Study-wide context: COVID-19 samples from acute and convalescent phases originated in the United States, Italy and Spain. T cells, B-cell-depleted T cells, or PBMCs provided the cDNA or gDNA that served as material.

This CDR3 comprises 16 residues. In germline, CDR1 is KGHDR, CDR2 SFDVKD. The germline V and J ends were trimmed by 1 base and 2 bases, with 10 bases remaining between them. Per the authors' pipeline: Nucleated cell counts were estimated from reference gene primer amplification. Profiling relied on immunoSEQ multiplex PCR, and the TCRdb table lists in-frame clones only, not all of them. The DNA gave D and trimming, while V, J and clone size come from that table. The data show about 35,000 clones, about four fifths seen once. This clonotype originated in a man aged 50-59 years with acute or convalescent COVID-19. The chain uses TRBV24-1 and TRBJ2-2, with D perhaps matching TRBD1 (5 bases). Specimen: peripheral blood. DNA of the CDR3: TGTGCCACCAGTGATTTTGGGCAGGGAAACACCGGGGAGCTGTTTTTT. Its protein product is CATSDFGQGNTGELFF.